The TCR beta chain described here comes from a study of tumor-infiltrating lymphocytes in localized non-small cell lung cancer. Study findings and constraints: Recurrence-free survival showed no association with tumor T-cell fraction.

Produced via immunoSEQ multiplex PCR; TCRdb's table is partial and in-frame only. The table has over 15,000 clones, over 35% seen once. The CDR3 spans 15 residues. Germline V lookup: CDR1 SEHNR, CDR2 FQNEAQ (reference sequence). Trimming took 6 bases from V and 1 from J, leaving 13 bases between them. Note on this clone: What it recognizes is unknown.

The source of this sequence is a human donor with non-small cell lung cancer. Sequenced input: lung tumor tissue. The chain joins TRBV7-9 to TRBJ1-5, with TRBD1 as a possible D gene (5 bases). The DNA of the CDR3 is TGTGCCAGCAGTGCAATCTCAGGGAGCAATCAGCCCCAGCATTTT. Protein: CASSAISGSNQPQHF.